These T cell receptor beta chains were read from a single sample in a study of blood T cell repertoires in COVID-19. TCRdb's copy holds only in-frame clones and misses some; the assay was immunoSEQ multiplex PCR. The table shows about 69,000 clones, with approximately 78% occurring only once. Source material: peripheral blood. The receptor source for this set is a human donor in a cohort sampled during active COVID-19. Each CDR3 is given without its conserved first and last residue.

TRBV5-8	TRBJ2-3	ASSVGDRVADTQY
TRBV7-8	TRBJ1-1	ASSLDSITEAF
TRBV11-2	TRBJ2-2	ASSLALGRGGTGELF
TRBV12-3/TRBV12-4	TRBJ1-1	ASSPVRNTEAF
TRBV19	TRBJ2-1	ASSMGGGASYNEQF
TRBV7-3	TRBJ2-2	ASSLTRDRGWTGELF
TRBV5-4	TRBJ2-3	ASSTLTGLPQDTQY
TRBV29-1	TRBJ2-5	SVEDWKGGRETQY
TRBV5-4	TRBJ2-7	ASSLQTGTYEQY
TRBV9	TRBJ1-6	ASSSRIRGNSPLH
TRBV3-1/TRBV3-2	TRBJ1-4	ASSPGQGDEKLF
TRBV2	TRBJ1-4	ASSEFSGANEKLF
TRBV10-1	TRBJ1-2	ASSDMAGYGYT
TRBV5-1	TRBJ1-2	ASSLAPQGGYT
TRBV3-1/TRBV3-2	TRBJ2-5	ASSKGIAGEETQY
TRBV7-9	TRBJ2-2	ASSLDRYTGELF
TRBV7-9	TRBJ2-5	ASSLVAGGWETQY
TRBV7-3	TRBJ2-1	ASRGGLVINEQF
TRBV7-3	TRBJ2-6	ASSSTGSGANVLT
TRBV9	TRBJ2-7	ASSPRRASYEQY
TRBV19	TRBJ2-7	ASSTSGQYEQY
TRBV6-6	TRBJ2-3	ASNLQGAGTDTQY
TRBV20-1	TRBJ1-1	SAQNTEAF
TRBV30	TRBJ1-5	AWARGGVFQPQH
TRBV11-2	TRBJ1-2	ASSLAATAGGYT
TRBV6-5	TRBJ2-5	ASSYSGQVQETQY
TRBV28	TRBJ2-5	ASSLLGKTQY
TRBV30	TRBJ1-2	AWSGDRGRGYT